The text below deals with one T cell receptor (beta chain). Its cognate antigen is unknown. This sample is part of a study of T-cell memory formation after mild COVID-19. Study details: Clustering of TCRs was largely donor specific. General study findings and limits: Whether second-wave clones peaking at day 37 were SARS-CoV-2 specific went unconfirmed. The study found contracting CD4+ clones mainly in CM and EM and contracting CD8+ clones in EMRA.

The CDR3 has 16 residues. Trimming at V came to 1 base and at J to 5 bases, leaving 6 bases not matched to a gene. From germline, CDR1 is SGHTA and CDR2 FQGNSA. Using constant-segment primers, 5'RACE produced TCR alpha and TCR beta cDNA libraries carrying sample barcodes and UMIs. One entry per CDR3 protein, called by TCRdb with MiXCR from the 5' RACE reads. Of about 440,000 distinct CDR3 sequences detected, about 20% appear once; the ten largest clones hold approximately 8.1%. The clonotype comes from an adult woman who had mild COVID-19 (a few samples of this study predate the infection). Cell type and time point are not known. Source material: PBMCs or a T cell subset sorted from them (not recorded which). The V call is TRBV7-2, the J call TRBJ2-1; 9 bases fit TRBD2. CDR3 bases: TGTGCCAGCAGCTTAGGGACTAGCGTGTGGAACAATGAGCAGTTCTTC. Its translation: CASSLGTSVWNNEQFF.